Listed below are T cell receptor beta chains from one sample, sequenced in a study of CD8 T cells in Susac syndrome. TCRdb reprocessed the immunoSEQ multiplex PCR reads via MiXCR and lists one record per CDR3 protein. The sample contains about 130,000 distinct CDR3 sequences, roughly 80% of which appear only once. Sequenced input: CD8+ T cells from PBMCs. These receptors were obtained from a human donor with multiple sclerosis. Each CDR3 is given with its conserved first and last residue. Each record gives: clone size, D gene, CDR3 length, V gene, J gene, CDR3 DNA, CDR3 protein. D genes are given only for firm matches. Expanded clones get a size class; other rows say once, few or many, or leave the size out.

-	-	17	TRBV7-9	TRBJ2-2	TGTGCCAGCAGCTTTATCGTCGGGGGCGAGGACACCGGGGAGCTGTTTTTT	CASSFIVGGEDTGELFF
-	-	12	TRBV29-1	TRBJ2-7	TGCAGCGTTGTGGGTCGGGGGTCCGAGCAGTACTTC	CSVVGRGSEQYF
-	-	17	TRBV6-5	TRBJ1-1	TGTGCCAGCAGTTATCTCGATGTTGGATTCCGGAGCACTGAAGCTTTCTTT	CASSYLDVGFRSTEAFF
-	-	12	TRBV6-1	TRBJ2-1	TGTGCCAGCCTGGGCGACTACAATGAGCAGTTCTTC	CASLGDYNEQFF
few	-	15	TRBV5-1	TRBJ2-7	TGCGCCAGCAGCTTGGAGCGGGACAGCTCCTACGAGCAGTACTTC	CASSLERDSSYEQYF
-	-	14	TRBV27	TRBJ2-7	TGTGCCAGCAGTTTAGGGGGAAGCCCCTACGAGCAGTACTTC	CASSLGGSPYEQYF
-	-	13	TRBV7-9	TRBJ2-2	TGTGCCAGCAGCCCCGGGGGGCGAAGGGAGCTGTTTTTT	CASSPGGRRELFF
-	-	16	TRBV12-3/TRBV12-4	TRBJ2-2	TGTGCCAGCTGGGTCCGGGACGGATCCAACACCGGGGAGCTGTTTTTT	CASWVRDGSNTGELFF
-	TRBD2	15	TRBV6-4	TRBJ2-1	TGTGCCAGCAGTGACGTACCTAGCGGATACAATGAGCAGTTCTTC	CASSDVPSGYNEQFF
-	-	13	TRBV2	TRBJ2-2	TGTGCCAGCCGACTCCTGAACACCGGGGAGCTGTTTTTT	CASRLLNTGELFF
-	TRBD2	15	TRBV7-7	TRBJ2-1	TGTGCTAGCAGCTTCGGCGGGGGATCGGGGGAGGAGCAGTTCTTC	CASSFGGGSGEEQFF
-	-	13	TRBV30	TRBJ2-7	TGTGCCTGGTCTGTCGTAATGGGTTACGAGCAGTACTTC	CAWSVVMGYEQYF
once	-	15	TRBV4-3	TRBJ1-2	TGCGCCAGCAGCCAAGATCTGGGGGCTAACTATGGCTACACCTTC	CASSQDLGANYGYTF
few	TRBD1	15	TRBV6-1	TRBJ2-7	TGTGCCAGCAGAGAGACAGGGGCGCCTACCTACGAGCAGTACTTC	CASRETGAPTYEQYF
-	TRBD2	15	TRBV7-9	TRBJ2-3	TGTGCCAGCAGCCCTGGGACTAGCGGGGCAGATACGCAGTATTTT	CASSPGTSGADTQYF
-	-	17	TRBV7-2	TRBJ2-3	TGTGCCAGCAGCTTTGTTTACCGGGAGCATATCACAGATACGCAGTATTTT	CASSFVYREHITDTQYF
-	-	16	TRBV12-3/TRBV12-4	TRBJ2-2	TGTGCCAGCAGCTTGGGTGTGGTAAGCCGGGCCGGGGAGCTGTTTTTT	CASSLGVVSRAGELFF
few	-	14	TRBV4-1	TRBJ2-7	TGCGCCAGCAGCCAAGTTCCCGGGGCCTACGAGCAGTACTTC	CASSQVPGAYEQYF
few	TRBD2	17	TRBV7-6	TRBJ2-7	TGTGCCAGCAGCCAAGAACTAGCGGGTCCCTCCGGGGACGAGCAGTACTTC	CASSQELAGPSGDEQYF
once	-	13	TRBV6-2/TRBV6-3	TRBJ1-1	TGTGCCAGCAGTTCACTGACCGGGCCTGAAGCTTTCTTT	CASSSLTGPEAFF
-	TRBD1	16	TRBV11-1	TRBJ2-1	TGTGCCAGCAGCTCCCCTCTGGGGGACAGGGGACATGAGCAGTTCTTC	CASSSPLGDRGHEQFF
-	TRBD1	17	TRBV2	TRBJ1-2	TGTGCCACTCCCCTGGACGCCGGGGACAGGGGAAACTATGGCTACACCTTC	CATPLDAGDRGNYGYTF
-	TRBD1	15	TRBV4-1	TRBJ1-2	TGCGCCAGCAGCCAAGCCCGACAGGGAGGGTATGGCTACACCTTC	CASSQARQGGYGYTF
-	-	18	TRBV4-2	TRBJ1-3	TGTGCCAGCAGCCAAGAGGCAACAGGCCTGGGGCCTGGAAACACCATATATTTT	CASSQEATGLGPGNTIYF
-	TRBD1	16	TRBV27	TRBJ1-4	TGTGCCAGCAGTACCTTTCAACAGGGGGGACGTGAAAAACTGTTTTTT	CASSTFQQGGREKLFF
-	-	15	TRBV12-3/TRBV12-4	TRBJ2-1	TGTGCCAGCAGTGGGTCACAGGGCGCTAACAATGAGCAGTTCTTC	CASSGSQGANNEQFF
-	-	17	TRBV19	TRBJ2-1	TGTGCCAGTAGTACAATGAGCGGGTGGACCTCCTACAATGAGCAGTTCTTC	CASSTMSGWTSYNEQFF
few	TRBD1	14	TRBV2	TRBJ1-1	TGTGCCACTATAGGGACAGCTCTGGATACTGAAGCTTTCTTT	CATIGTALDTEAFF
-	TRBD1	16	TRBV27	TRBJ2-7	TGTGCCAGCAGTTTATCGAAGGGGACAGTGACCTACGAGCAGTACTTC	CASSLSKGTVTYEQYF
-	-	12	TRBV20-1	TRBJ1-1	TGCAGTGCTAAGGATCTGAACACTGAAGCTTTCTTT	CSAKDLNTEAFF
-	-	16	TRBV27	TRBJ1-1	TGTGCCAGCAGCTACTCCTCAGGGCAACTGAACACTGAAGCTTTCTTT	CASSYSSGQLNTEAFF
-	-	15	TRBV4-1	TRBJ1-5	TGCGCCAGCAGCCAAGTCAGAGGGAGCAATCAGCCCCAGCATTTT	CASSQVRGSNQPQHF
-	TRBD1	15	TRBV28	TRBJ1-1	TGTGCCAGCAGTTTTATTGGGACAGAGAACACTGAAGCTTTCTTT	CASSFIGTENTEAFF
-	-	15	TRBV11-2	TRBJ2-3	TGTGCCAGCAGCTTAAATCTGCTCTATGCAGATACGCAGTATTTT	CASSLNLLYADTQYF
-	TRBD2	16	TRBV29-1	TRBJ2-1	TGCAGCGTCGTGACTAGCGGGAGGGCCGGATTGGATGAGCAGTTCTTC	CSVVTSGRAGLDEQFF
-	-	14	TRBV2	TRBJ1-6	TGTGCCAGCAGTGAAGCGCAACGGGGGTCACCCCTCCACTTT	CASSEAQRGSPLHF
-	-	16	TRBV3-1	TRBJ2-3	TGTGCCAGCAGCCATGACCCCCCCGTCAGAGGGGATACGCAGTATTTT	CASSHDPPVRGDTQYF
-	-	14	TRBV29-1	TRBJ1-2	TGCAGCGTTGAAGACAGGGACGGTGCCTATGGCTACACCTTC	CSVEDRDGAYGYTF
-	-	14	TRBV7-2	TRBJ2-1	TGTGCCAGCAGCTTCCCAGACAGCCACAATGAGCAGTTCTTC	CASSFPDSHNEQFF
once	TRBD1	17	TRBV24-1	TRBJ1-5	TGTGCCACCAGTGATTCGACAGGGATTGATAGCAATCAGCCCCAGCATTTT	CATSDSTGIDSNQPQHF
-	-	15	TRBV6-1	TRBJ2-1	TGTGCCAGCAGGCGGGGACCGAACTCCTACAATGAGCAGTTCTTC	CASRRGPNSYNEQFF
-	TRBD1	13	TRBV7-2	TRBJ2-7	TGTGCCAGCAGCTTCACAGGGGGCTACGAGCAGTACTTC	CASSFTGGYEQYF
few	-	14	TRBV6-1	TRBJ2-1	TGTGCCAGCAGTTCTAGCGTTTCGGGCAATGAGCAGTTCTTC	CASSSSVSGNEQFF
-	-	20	TRBV11-1	TRBJ1-4	TGTGCCAGCAGCCGCTCCGATGACAGACACCCATTCTTGGACAATGAAAAACTGTTTTTT	CASSRSDDRHPFLDNEKLFF
-	-	15	TRBV7-9	TRBJ2-3	TGTGCCAGCAGCTTTTTTGCGGCAAGGGCAGATACGCAGTATTTT	CASSFFAARADTQYF
-	TRBD1	14	TRBV27	TRBJ1-1	TGTGCCAGCAGTTTGCAGGGGGTAAATACTGAAGCTTTCTTT	CASSLQGVNTEAFF
-	TRBD2	14	TRBV7-2	TRBJ2-1	TGTGCCAGCCAAGGACTAGCGGATTACAATGAGCAGTTCTTC	CASQGLADYNEQFF
-	-	17	TRBV7-8	TRBJ2-6	TGTGCCAGCAGCTTATTGGTGGCTTTCTCTGGGGCCAACGTCCTGACTTTC	CASSLLVAFSGANVLTF
-	-	15	TRBV4-2	TRBJ2-1	TGTGCCAGCAGCCAAGGGATAGGGCCCTACAATGAGCAGTTCTTC	CASSQGIGPYNEQFF
-	TRBD1	14	TRBV24-1	TRBJ2-7	TGTGCCACCAGTGAAAGGGACAGCTTATACGAGCAGTACTTC	CATSERDSLYEQYF
-	-	16	TRBV20-1	TRBJ2-5	TGCAGTGCTAAAGATCCCGGGGGTGGGGAAGGAGAGACCCAGTACTTC	CSAKDPGGGEGETQYF
once	-	13	TRBV19	TRBJ1-3	TGTGCCAGTAGTCGGACCTCTGGAAACACCATATATTTT	CASSRTSGNTIYF
-	TRBD2	17	TRBV13	TRBJ2-5	TGTGCCAGCAGCTTACGCAGCGGGAGGGCTCACGAAGAGACCCAGTACTTC	CASSLRSGRAHEETQYF
-	TRBD2	15	TRBV2	TRBJ2-1	TGTGCCAGCAGCGAAACTAGCGGGATTTACAATGAGCAGTTCTTC	CASSETSGIYNEQFF